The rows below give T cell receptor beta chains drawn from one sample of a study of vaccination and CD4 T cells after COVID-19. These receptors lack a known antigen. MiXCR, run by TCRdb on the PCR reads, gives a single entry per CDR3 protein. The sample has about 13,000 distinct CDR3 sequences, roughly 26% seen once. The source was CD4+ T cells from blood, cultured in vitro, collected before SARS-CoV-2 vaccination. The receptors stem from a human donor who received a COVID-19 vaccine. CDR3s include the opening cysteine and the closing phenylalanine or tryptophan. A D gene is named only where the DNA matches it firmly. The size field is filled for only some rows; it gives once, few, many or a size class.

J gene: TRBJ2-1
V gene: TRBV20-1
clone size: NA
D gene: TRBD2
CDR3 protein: CSARTSGEVGSYNEQFF
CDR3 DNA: TGCAGTGCCAGGACTAGCGGGGAGGTTGGCTCCTACAATGAGCAGTTCTTC

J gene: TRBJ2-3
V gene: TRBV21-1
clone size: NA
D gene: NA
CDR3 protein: CASSSGGQGGTDTQYF
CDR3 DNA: TGTGCCAGCAGCAGTGGCGGACAGGGGGGAACAGATACGCAGTATTTT

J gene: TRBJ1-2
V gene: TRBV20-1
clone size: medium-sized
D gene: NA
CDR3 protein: CSAADPAATNYGYTF
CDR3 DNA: TGCAGTGCCGCCGACCCGGCAGCAACCAACTATGGCTACACCTTC

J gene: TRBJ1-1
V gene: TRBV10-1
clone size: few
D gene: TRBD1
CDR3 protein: CASRKGGETEAFF
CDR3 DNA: TGCGCCAGTAGGAAAGGGGGCGAGACTGAAGCTTTCTTT

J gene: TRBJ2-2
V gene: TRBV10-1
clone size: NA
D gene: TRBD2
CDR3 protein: CASSEGLDRRTGELFF
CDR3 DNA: TGCGCCAGCAGTGAGGGACTAGATAGACGCACCGGGGAGCTGTTTTTT

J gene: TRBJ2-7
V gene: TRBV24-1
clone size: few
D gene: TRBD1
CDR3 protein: CATSDHRGREQYF
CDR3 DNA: TGTGCCACCAGTGATCACAGGGGGCGAGAGCAGTACTTC

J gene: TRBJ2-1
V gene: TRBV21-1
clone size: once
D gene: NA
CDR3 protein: CASSSRENEQFF
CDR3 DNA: TGTGCCAGCAGCAGTCGAGAAAATGAGCAGTTCTTC

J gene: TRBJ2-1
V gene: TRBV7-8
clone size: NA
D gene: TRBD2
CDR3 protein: CASSSRLAGGSNEQFF
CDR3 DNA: TGTGCCAGCAGCTCTAGACTAGCGGGGGGGAGCAATGAGCAGTTCTTC

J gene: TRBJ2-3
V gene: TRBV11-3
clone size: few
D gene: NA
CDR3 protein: CASSPVGGAIDTQYF
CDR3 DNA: TGTGCCAGCAGCCCCGTGGGGGGGGCCATAGATACGCAGTATTTT

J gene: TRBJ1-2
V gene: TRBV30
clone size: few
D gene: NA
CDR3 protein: CAWSVQSGRGYTF
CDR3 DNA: TGTGCCTGGAGTGTACAGAGCGGCAGGGGCTACACCTTC

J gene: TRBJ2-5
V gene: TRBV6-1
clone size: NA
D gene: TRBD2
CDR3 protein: CASSSGGAKETQYF
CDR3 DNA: TGTGCCAGCAGTAGCGGGGGGGCCAAAGAGACCCAGTACTTC

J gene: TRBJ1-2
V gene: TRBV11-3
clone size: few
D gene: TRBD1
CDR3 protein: CASSLGPGGYGYTF
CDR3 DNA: TGTGCCAGCAGCTTAGGCCCAGGGGGCTATGGCTACACCTTC

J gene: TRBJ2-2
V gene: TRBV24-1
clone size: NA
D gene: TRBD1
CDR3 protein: CATSDSGTGAVNTGELFF
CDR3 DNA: TGTGCCACCAGTGACAGTGGGACAGGGGCGGTGAACACCGGGGAGCTGTTTTTT

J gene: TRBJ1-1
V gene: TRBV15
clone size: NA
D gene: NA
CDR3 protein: CATSRDTNTEAFF
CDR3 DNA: TGTGCCACCAGCAGAGATACGAACACTGAAGCTTTCTTT

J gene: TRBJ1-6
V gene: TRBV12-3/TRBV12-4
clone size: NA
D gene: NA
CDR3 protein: CASSYVGFNSPLHF
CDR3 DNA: TGTGCCAGCAGTTATGTAGGTTTTAATTCACCCCTCCACTTT

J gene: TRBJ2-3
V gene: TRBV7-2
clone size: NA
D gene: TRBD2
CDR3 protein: CASSLISGGKDTQYF
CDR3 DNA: TGTGCCAGCAGCTTGATTAGCGGGGGGAAAGATACGCAGTATTTT

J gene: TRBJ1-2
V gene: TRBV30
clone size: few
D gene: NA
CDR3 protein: CAWSIGAGRDYGYTF
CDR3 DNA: TGTGCCTGGAGTATCGGGGCGGGGAGGGACTATGGCTACACCTTC

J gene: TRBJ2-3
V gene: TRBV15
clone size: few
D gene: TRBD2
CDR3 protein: CATSRDARRGGRSTDTQYF
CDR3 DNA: TGTGCCACCAGCAGAGATGCGCGGCGGGGGGGCCGGAGCACAGATACGCAGTATTTT

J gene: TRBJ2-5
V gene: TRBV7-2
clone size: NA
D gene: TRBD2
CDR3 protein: CASSLVGGGGETQYF
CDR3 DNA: TGTGCCAGCAGCTTAGTTGGCGGGGGAGGAGAGACCCAGTACTTC

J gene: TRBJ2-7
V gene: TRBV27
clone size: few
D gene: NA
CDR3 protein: CASSFGQGEGNEQYF
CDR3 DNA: TGTGCCAGCAGTTTTGGCCAGGGAGAGGGTAACGAGCAGTACTTC

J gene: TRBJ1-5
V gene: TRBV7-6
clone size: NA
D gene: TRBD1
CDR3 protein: CASTRSHRGGQPQHF
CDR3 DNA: TGTGCCAGCACCCGTTCGCACAGGGGCGGTCAGCCCCAGCATTTT

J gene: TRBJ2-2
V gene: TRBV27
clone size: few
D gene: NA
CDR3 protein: CASSLWLATGELFF
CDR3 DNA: TGTGCCAGCAGTTTATGGCTAGCAACCGGGGAGCTGTTTTTT

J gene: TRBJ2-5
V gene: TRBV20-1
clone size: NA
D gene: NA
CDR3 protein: CSAKPYRQDGVAQYF
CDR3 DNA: TGCAGTGCCAAACCATACCGGCAGGATGGGGTCGCCCAGTACTTC

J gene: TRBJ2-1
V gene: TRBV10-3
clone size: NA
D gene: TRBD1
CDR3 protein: CAIKGADYNEQFF
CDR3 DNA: TGTGCCATCAAGGGGGCGGACTACAATGAGCAGTTCTTC

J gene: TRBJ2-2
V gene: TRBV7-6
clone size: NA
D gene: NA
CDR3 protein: CASSLWRQTGTGELFF
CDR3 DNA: TGTGCCAGCAGCTTATGGCGGCAGACCGGCACCGGGGAGCTGTTTTTT

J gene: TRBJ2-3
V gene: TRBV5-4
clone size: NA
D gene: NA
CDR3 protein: CASSLVAGAPTDTQYF
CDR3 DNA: TGTGCCAGCAGCTTGGTGGCGGGGGCCCCCACAGATACGCAGTATTTT

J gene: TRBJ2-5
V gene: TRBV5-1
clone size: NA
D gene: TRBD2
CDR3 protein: CASERTSGQETQYF
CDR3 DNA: TGCGCCAGTGAGAGGACTAGCGGACAAGAGACCCAGTACTTC

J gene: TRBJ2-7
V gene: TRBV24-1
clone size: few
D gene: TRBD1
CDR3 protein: CATSAGGTWDEQYF
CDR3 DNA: TGTGCCACCAGTGCAGGGGGAACTTGGGACGAGCAGTACTTC

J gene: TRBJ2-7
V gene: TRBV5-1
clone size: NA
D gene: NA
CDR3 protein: CASSLVGEGYEQYF
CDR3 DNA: TGCGCCAGCAGCTTGGTGGGGGAAGGCTACGAGCAGTACTTC

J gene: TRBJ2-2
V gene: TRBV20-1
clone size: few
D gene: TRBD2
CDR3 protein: CSAVYGGGANTGELFF
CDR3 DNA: TGCAGTGCTGTTTACGGCGGGGGGGCCAACACCGGGGAGCTGTTTTTT

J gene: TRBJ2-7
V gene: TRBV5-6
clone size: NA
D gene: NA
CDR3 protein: CASSFSYAYEQYF
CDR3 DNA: TGTGCCAGCAGCTTTTCTTACGCTTACGAGCAGTACTTC

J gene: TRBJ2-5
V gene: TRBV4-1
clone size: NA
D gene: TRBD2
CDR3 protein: CASSQVGKRGGGETQYF
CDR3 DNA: TGCGCCAGCAGCCAAGTGGGAAAGCGGGGGGGTGGGGAGACCCAGTACTTC

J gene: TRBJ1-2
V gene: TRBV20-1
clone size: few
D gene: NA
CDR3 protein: CSARGQAGGYTF
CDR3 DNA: TGCAGTGCTAGAGGCCAGGCAGGCGGCTACACCTTC

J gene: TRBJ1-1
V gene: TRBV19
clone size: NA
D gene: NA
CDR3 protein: CATSWGTPARSEAFF
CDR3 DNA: TGTGCCACCTCATGGGGTACTCCGGCTCGTTCGGAAGCTTTCTTT